These T cell receptor beta chains were read from a single sample in a study of human T cells and chemical hapten exposure. In TCRdb, the RACE reads were re-called with MiXCR into one record per CDR3 protein. The data contain fewer than 85,000 distinct CDR3 sequences, about 8.7% of them singletons. Sequencing used whole blood. All receptors come from a male donor in good health. Some clones in this sample may be carry-over from other donors' samples. Each CDR3 is given with its conserved first and last residue. Fields, in order: CDR3 length, V gene, J gene, clone size, D gene, CDR3 DNA, CDR3 protein. A D gene is named only where the DNA matches it firmly. Rows may omit the clone size; those that give it use once, few, many or a size class.

15	TRBV20-1	TRBJ1-5	.	.	TGCAGTGCTAGGTCTGCAGGTAACGGCAATCAGCCCCAGCATTTT	CSARSAGNGNQPQHF
16	TRBV4-2	TRBJ2-3	medium-sized	TRBD2	TGTGCCAGCAGCCAAGAAGGGGTAGCGGGCGTCGATACGCAGTATTTT	CASSQEGVAGVDTQYF
16	TRBV12-5	TRBJ2-1	many	.	TGTGCTAGTGGTTTGGGCCGTCGCCTATCCGACAGAGAGCAGTTCTTC	CASGLGRRLSDREQFF
17	TRBV7-9	TRBJ2-1	.	.	TGTGCCAGCAGCTCTCGAGGGCAATCAAGGGCCTACAATGAGCAGTTCTTC	CASSSRGQSRAYNEQFF
16	TRBV7-9	TRBJ1-1	many	.	TGTGCCAGCAGCTTAGTGTGGCGTCTACGGTCCACTGAAGCTTTCTTT	CASSLVWRLRSTEAFF
14	TRBV4-3	TRBJ2-3	few	.	TGCGCCAGCAGCCAAGGTCTAGCAGGAGATACGCAGTATTTT	CASSQGLAGDTQYF
12	TRBV7-6	TRBJ1-1	few	.	TGTGCCAGCAGCTTACTGGACACTGAAGCTTTCTTT	CASSLLDTEAFF
15	TRBV11-2	TRBJ1-1	.	TRBD1	TGTGCCAGCAGCTTAGCCATACAGGGGGGAACTGAAGCTTTCTTT	CASSLAIQGGTEAFF
16	TRBV10-3	TRBJ2-3	.	TRBD2	TGTGCCATCAGTGACTTAGCGGGGGCCAGCACAGATACGCAGTATTTT	CAISDLAGASTDTQYF
10	TRBV2	TRBJ2-4	.	.	TGTGCCAGCAGTAAGCAGGCACAGTACTTC	CASSKQAQYF
17	TRBV25-1	TRBJ1-2	.	TRBD1	TGTGCCAGCAGTGAATACTCGACAGGGAGTGGATTGTATGGCTACACCTTC	CASSEYSTGSGLYGYTF
16	TRBV7-9	TRBJ1-4	.	.	TGTGCCAGCAGCTTAGGATCAGGGAACAGTCGGGAAAAACTGTTTTTT	CASSLGSGNSREKLFF
13	TRBV5-6	TRBJ1-5	.	.	TGTGCCAGCAGCTTGGGGGGGGCCAGGCCCCAGCATTTT	CASSLGGARPQHF
12	TRBV12-3/TRBV12-4	TRBJ1-1	few	TRBD1	TGTGCCAGCAGTCCCGACAGGGCAGAAGCTTTCTTT	CASSPDRAEAFF
13	TRBV20-1	TRBJ1-1	few	.	TGCAGTGCCCGGGGCAGGCCAGTTAACGAAGCTTTCTTT	CSARGRPVNEAFF
16	TRBV20-1	TRBJ1-5	few	.	TGCAGTGCTCCGGGACCCTCGTCTTATAGCAATCAGCCCCAGCATTTT	CSAPGPSSYSNQPQHF
14	TRBV7-2	TRBJ2-7	many	.	TGTGCCAGCAGAAAAACCGGGAGCTCCTACGAGCAGTACTTC	CASRKTGSSYEQYF
10	TRBV4-2	TRBJ2-3	many	.	TGTGCCAGCAGCCGAGATACGCAGTATTTT	CASSRDTQYF
17	TRBV29-1	TRBJ2-3	few	TRBD2	TGCAGCGTTGAAGATCCGGGGCTAGCGGGAGCAGGAGATACGCAGTATTTT	CSVEDPGLAGAGDTQYF
15	TRBV7-2	TRBJ2-7	.	.	TGTGCCAGCAGCTTAGGAAGTAAGGCGTCCTACGAGCAGTACTTC	CASSLGSKASYEQYF
15	TRBV11-2	TRBJ1-1	.	.	TGTGCCAGCAGCTTAGCACGGTCAGGGCACACTGAAGCTTTCTTT	CASSLARSGHTEAFF
11	TRBV11-2	TRBJ2-7	few	.	TGTGCCAGCAGCTTACAGCACGAGCAGTACTTC	CASSLQHEQYF
13	TRBV5-1	TRBJ1-2	few	.	TGCGCCAGCAGCTTGGGGGTGACACTTGGCTACACCTTC	CASSLGVTLGYTF
11	TRBV29-1	TRBJ2-3	many	.	TGCAGCGTTGTTGTAGGAGATACGCAGTATTTT	CSVVVGDTQYF
13	TRBV7-2	TRBJ1-5	few	TRBD1	TGTGCCAGCAGCTCGACAGGGAGTCAGCCCCAGCATTTT	CASSSTGSQPQHF
14	TRBV25-1	TRBJ2-7	.	.	TGTGCCAGCAGTGACTACAGGTACAGCTACGAGCAGTACTTC	CASSDYRYSYEQYF
13	TRBV7-9	TRBJ1-2	few	.	TGTGCCAGCAGGCCTACAGCTAACTATGGCTACACCTTC	CASRPTANYGYTF
14	TRBV20-1	TRBJ2-3	.	.	TGCAGTGCTAGAGATCACAGGGGCACAGATACGCAGTATTTT	CSARDHRGTDTQYF
14	TRBV4-1	TRBJ1-4	many	TRBD1	TGCGCCAGCAGCCAATCGACAGGGTTAGAAAAACTGTTTTTT	CASSQSTGLEKLFF
16	TRBV27	TRBJ2-3	.	.	TGTGCCAGCAGTTCCCCCAGCGGCCCATCCACAGATACGCAGTATTTT	CASSSPSGPSTDTQYF
15	TRBV10-3	TRBJ1-2	many	TRBD1	TGTGCCATCAGTGAGTCACAGGGGACTAACTATGGCTACACCTTC	CAISESQGTNYGYTF
15	TRBV7-9	TRBJ1-5	many	.	TGTGCCAGCAGCTTAGGGAGCAGCCTTAATCAGCCCCAGCATTTT	CASSLGSSLNQPQHF
13	TRBV29-1	TRBJ2-7	few	.	TGCAGCGTTGAGTTACAGGCCCCCTACGAGCAGTACTTC	CSVELQAPYEQYF
13	TRBV25-1	TRBJ1-1	few	TRBD1	TGTGCCAGCAGGCAAACAGGGGGCACTGAAGCTTTCTTT	CASRQTGGTEAFF
18	TRBV12-3/TRBV12-4	TRBJ2-1	.	TRBD2	TGTGCCAGCAACACTGACCGGGAAGGGACTAGCGTCTACAATGAGCAGTTCTTC	CASNTDREGTSVYNEQFF
14	TRBV29-1	TRBJ1-5	few	.	TGCAGCGTTGCTCCCGGGGCCGGCAATCAGCCCCAGCATTTT	CSVAPGAGNQPQHF
13	TRBV29-1	TRBJ1-5	many	.	TGCAGCGTCGCACAGGGAGAGGGTCAGCCCCAGCATTTT	CSVAQGEGQPQHF
17	TRBV7-2	TRBJ2-5	many	TRBD2	TGTGCCAGCAGCTCGGGACTAGCGGGACGGCCCCAAGAGACCCAGTACTTC	CASSSGLAGRPQETQYF
18	TRBV5-5	TRBJ1-1	.	TRBD1	TGTACCAGCAGCTTGAAGGACCGGGACAGGGTTTGGAACACTGAAGCTTTCTTT	CTSSLKDRDRVWNTEAFF
15	TRBV14	TRBJ2-1	.	TRBD2	TGTGCCAGCAGCCAAGTCAGCGGGGGGTACAATGAGCAGTTCTTC	CASSQVSGGYNEQFF
15	TRBV7-3	TRBJ2-5	.	.	TGTGCCAGCAGCTTGCTCGTTGGGGTCCAAGAGACCCAGTACTTC	CASSLLVGVQETQYF
14	TRBV5-1	TRBJ1-5	.	TRBD1	TGCGCCAGCAGCTCAGGGGGGATTGATCAGCCCCAGCATTTT	CASSSGGIDQPQHF
13	TRBV20-1	TRBJ2-7	.	.	TGCAGTGCTAGATCCCGGGGTAGCTACGAGCAGTACTTC	CSARSRGSYEQYF
14	TRBV19	TRBJ2-5	.	TRBD2	TGTGCCAGTAGGCGTAGCGGGAGTGGCGAGACCCAGTACTTC	CASRRSGSGETQYF
16	TRBV27	TRBJ1-5	.	.	TGTGCCAGCAGTTTAGTGGCGGGTCTTAGCAATCAGCCCCAGCATTTT	CASSLVAGLSNQPQHF
13	TRBV7-3	TRBJ2-2	many	.	TGTGCCAGCAGGCCCGCGGAGACCGGGGAGCTGTTTTTT	CASRPAETGELFF
12	TRBV27	TRBJ2-1	few	.	TGTGCCAGCAGATCTAGGGGCGGCGAGCAGTTCTTC	CASRSRGGEQFF
15	TRBV6-2/TRBV6-3	TRBJ1-4	many	TRBD1	TGTGCCAGCAGTTACGGGGGACAGGCGGCCGTAGAACTGTTTTTT	CASSYGGQAAVELFF
14	TRBV14	TRBJ1-1	.	.	TGTGCCAGCAGCCCGCAGACGGGGCACACTGAAGCTTTCTTT	CASSPQTGHTEAFF
16	TRBV2	TRBJ2-7	few	.	TGTGCCAGCACCGGAGGGGATACCTTAGCTTCCTACGAGCAGTACTTC	CASTGGDTLASYEQYF
14	TRBV10-3	TRBJ1-6	.	.	TGTGCCATCAGGGACGACAGTCATAATTCACCCCTCCACTTT	CAIRDDSHNSPLHF
15	TRBV27	TRBJ2-6	.	.	TGTGCCAGCAGTTACCTCGGGACCGGGGCCAACGTCCTGACTTTC	CASSYLGTGANVLTF
15	TRBV5-1	TRBJ2-4	many	.	TGCGCCAGCAGCTTGGGGCAGGGAGGCAAAAACATTCAGTACTTC	CASSLGQGGKNIQYF
13	TRBV13	TRBJ2-1	many	.	TGTGCCAGCAGCTTATCACGAGCGGGTGAGCAGTTCTTC	CASSLSRAGEQFF